This note documents a single T cell receptor beta chain sequence. Only in-frame clones appear in the TCRdb table, and some are missing; sequencing was by immunoSEQ multiplex PCR. The sample yields around 65,000 clones, around 85% seen once. The sample is drawn from a study of technical replicates of blood from a few donors. The CDR3 runs to 13 residues. The V end was cut by 5 bases, the J end by 4 bases, with 11 bases between. Germline V gene lookup returns CDR1 MDHEN and CDR2 SYDVKM. The source material was PBMCs. The TCR comes from a human donor in good health. Some clones in this sample may be carry-over from other donors' samples. The rearrangement joins TRBV28 to TRBJ1-1, with D perhaps TRBD1 (5 bases). The CDR3 loop reads CASSLQGGTEAFF. The CDR3 DNA reads as TGTGCCAGCAGTCTCCAGGGAGGCACTGAAGCTTTCTTT.